These T cell receptor beta chains were read from a single sample in a study of shared clonotypes between healthy human individuals. Sequenced by immunoSEQ multiplex PCR; TCRdb stores in-frame clones only, minus some. The table includes nearly 750,000 clones, about two thirds detected once. Sequencing was carried out using memory CD4+ T cells sorted from blood. Receptor source: a woman aged 25 to 39 in good health. Each CDR3 is given with its conserved first and last residue. The D gene is left open where the match is weak. The size entry is marked missing in some rows and otherwise reads once, few, many or a size class.

v_call: TRBV11-2
d_call: -
j_call: TRBJ2-7
clone_size: few
cdr3_nt: TGTGCCAGCAGCTTAGCCTACGGGAGCTCCTACGAGCAGTACTTC
cdr3_aa: CASSLAYGSSYEQYF

v_call: TRBV7-8
d_call: -
j_call: TRBJ1-5
clone_size: -
cdr3_nt: TGTGCCAGCAGCCTCAGACAGACAACCTCGGGCAATCAGCCCCAGCATTTT
cdr3_aa: CASSLRQTTSGNQPQHF

v_call: TRBV5-1
d_call: -
j_call: TRBJ2-5
clone_size: many
cdr3_nt: TGCGCCAGCAGACCTGGGGTGGGCGGGGAGAGACAAGAGACCCAGTACTTC
cdr3_aa: CASRPGVGGERQETQYF

v_call: TRBV7-8
d_call: TRBD2
j_call: TRBJ2-1
clone_size: -
cdr3_nt: TGTGCCAGCAGCTTAGCGCGTACTAGCGGGAGCAATGAGCAGTTCTTC
cdr3_aa: CASSLARTSGSNEQFF

v_call: TRBV9
d_call: -
j_call: TRBJ1-2
clone_size: few
cdr3_nt: TGTGCCAGCAGCCCTGGGACGATGGGATCCTATGGCTACACCTTC
cdr3_aa: CASSPGTMGSYGYTF

v_call: TRBV2
d_call: TRBD1
j_call: TRBJ2-1
clone_size: -
cdr3_nt: TGTGCCAGCAGTGAAATGCCAGGGGGCTCATGGGGCGAGCAGTTCTTC
cdr3_aa: CASSEMPGGSWGEQFF

v_call: TRBV7-9
d_call: TRBD1
j_call: TRBJ2-4
clone_size: many
cdr3_nt: TGTGCCAGCAGCTCCGGACAGGGATTAAACATTCAGTACTTC
cdr3_aa: CASSSGQGLNIQYF

v_call: TRBV5-4
d_call: -
j_call: TRBJ2-7
clone_size: -
cdr3_nt: TGTGCCAGCAGCTTGGCTACGGGGGCGGGTAGCTCCTACGAGCAGTACTTC
cdr3_aa: CASSLATGAGSSYEQYF

v_call: TRBV2
d_call: TRBD1
j_call: TRBJ1-1
clone_size: few
cdr3_nt: TGTGCCAGCAGTTATCGACAGGGGAGGAACACTGAAGCTTTCTTT
cdr3_aa: CASSYRQGRNTEAFF

v_call: TRBV28
d_call: -
j_call: TRBJ1-4
clone_size: -
cdr3_nt: TGTGCCAGCAGAGGTAATGAAAAACTGTTTTTT
cdr3_aa: CASRGNEKLFF

v_call: TRBV6-5
d_call: -
j_call: TRBJ2-2
clone_size: many
cdr3_nt: TGTGCCAGCAGTTCGGGCCTATCCCACACCGGGGAGCTGTTTTTT
cdr3_aa: CASSSGLSHTGELFF

v_call: TRBV10-2
d_call: -
j_call: TRBJ1-4
clone_size: -
cdr3_nt: TGCGCCAGCAGTGAGCCAGGGGAGAACGAAAAACTGTTTTTT
cdr3_aa: CASSEPGENEKLFF

v_call: TRBV4-1
d_call: TRBD2
j_call: TRBJ2-7
clone_size: -
cdr3_nt: TGCGCCAGCAGCCAATGGGCGGGAGCTACCCTAGGGGCCTACGAGCAGTACTTC
cdr3_aa: CASSQWAGATLGAYEQYF

v_call: TRBV11-2
d_call: TRBD1
j_call: TRBJ1-2
clone_size: -
cdr3_nt: TGTGCCAGCAGAGCAGGGGGTCTGGACTATGGCTACACCTTC
cdr3_aa: CASRAGGLDYGYTF

v_call: TRBV4-1
d_call: -
j_call: TRBJ2-2
clone_size: -
cdr3_nt: TGCGCCAGCAGCTTTTACGGGCGTACCGATAACACCGGGGAGCTGTTTTTT
cdr3_aa: CASSFYGRTDNTGELFF

v_call: TRBV7-2
d_call: -
j_call: TRBJ2-7
clone_size: -
cdr3_nt: TGTGCCAGCAGCTTAGTTCGGACTCCAACCATGCTACGGGAGCAGTACTTC
cdr3_aa: CASSLVRTPTMLREQYF

v_call: TRBV7-9
d_call: TRBD2
j_call: TRBJ2-2
clone_size: -
cdr3_nt: TGTGCCAGCAGCCGAAAGACTAGCGCCGGGGAGCTGTTTTTT
cdr3_aa: CASSRKTSAGELFF

v_call: TRBV28
d_call: TRBD2
j_call: TRBJ2-7
clone_size: -
cdr3_nt: TGTGCCAGCGGAACCGCGGGGGAGGGCACCTACGAGCAGTACTTC
cdr3_aa: CASGTAGEGTYEQYF

v_call: TRBV7-9
d_call: -
j_call: TRBJ2-7
clone_size: -
cdr3_nt: TGTGCCAGCAGCTTGCGGCGGGGAAGCTACGAGCAGTACTTC
cdr3_aa: CASSLRRGSYEQYF

v_call: TRBV6-6
d_call: -
j_call: TRBJ1-3
clone_size: -
cdr3_nt: TGTGCCAGCAGTTACAAATTAGGGCCCGGAAACACCATATATTTT
cdr3_aa: CASSYKLGPGNTIYF

v_call: TRBV27
d_call: -
j_call: TRBJ1-1
clone_size: -
cdr3_nt: TGTGCCAGCAGTCCCCAGAGTTCGAACACTGAAGCTTTCTTT
cdr3_aa: CASSPQSSNTEAFF

v_call: TRBV29-1
d_call: TRBD1
j_call: TRBJ1-2
clone_size: -
cdr3_nt: TGCAGCGTTATCCCGCCGGGACAGGACGACTATGGCTACACCTTC
cdr3_aa: CSVIPPGQDDYGYTF

v_call: TRBV7-8
d_call: TRBD2
j_call: TRBJ2-1
clone_size: -
cdr3_nt: TGTGCCAGCAGCTTAGACCCTAGCGGAAACTACAATGAGCAGTTCTTC
cdr3_aa: CASSLDPSGNYNEQFF

v_call: TRBV5-4
d_call: -
j_call: TRBJ2-7
clone_size: -
cdr3_nt: TGTGCCAGCAGCTTTTTGGACTCCCCCTACGAGCAGTACTTC
cdr3_aa: CASSFLDSPYEQYF

v_call: TRBV2
d_call: -
j_call: TRBJ2-3
clone_size: few
cdr3_nt: TGTGCCAGCAGTCCTGGAGAGGGTGCCTTCACAGATACGCAGTATTTT
cdr3_aa: CASSPGEGAFTDTQYF

v_call: TRBV5-1
d_call: -
j_call: TRBJ1-5
clone_size: once
cdr3_nt: TGCGCCAGCAGCTTGGGCGGGGAGGGCAATCAGCCCCAGCATTTT
cdr3_aa: CASSLGGEGNQPQHF

v_call: TRBV25-1
d_call: -
j_call: TRBJ1-5
clone_size: -
cdr3_nt: TGTGCCAGCAGTGAACAGGGATGGGGTCAGCCCCAGCATTTT
cdr3_aa: CASSEQGWGQPQHF

v_call: TRBV6-5
d_call: -
j_call: TRBJ1-3
clone_size: -
cdr3_nt: TGTGCCAGCAGTCCTACAGGGAGCTCTGGAAACACCATATATTTT
cdr3_aa: CASSPTGSSGNTIYF

v_call: TRBV27
d_call: TRBD2
j_call: TRBJ2-3
clone_size: -
cdr3_nt: TGTGCCAGCAGTTTATACGGGGGGAGCTACACAGATACGCAGTATTTT
cdr3_aa: CASSLYGGSYTDTQYF

v_call: TRBV19
d_call: TRBD2
j_call: TRBJ2-1
clone_size: -
cdr3_nt: TGTGCCAGTAGGGGGACTAGCTGGGACAATGAGCAGTTCTTC
cdr3_aa: CASRGTSWDNEQFF

v_call: TRBV5-1
d_call: -
j_call: TRBJ2-1
clone_size: -
cdr3_nt: TGCGCCAGCAGCTTGGAGACCTCCCGGAATGAGCAGTTCTTC
cdr3_aa: CASSLETSRNEQFF